The next 6 T cell receptor beta chains were all read from a single sample in a study of response to subunit inactivated influenza vaccine. TCRdb used MiXCR to reprocess the RT-PCR reads, holding one entry per CDR3 protein. The sample has 710,000 or so distinct CDR3 sequences; roughly 14% are singletons. Source: PBMCs from blood, taken less than 13 days after vaccination. These TCRs come from a man in his fifties who received an inactivated influenza vaccine.

This clonotype was seen only a few times. The V call is TRBV7-8, the J call TRBJ2-7; D is unclear. Germline-derived CDR1 and CDR2 are SGHVS and FQNEAQ. The CDR3 totals 13 residues. Trimming took 5 bases from V and 1 from J, leaving 9 bases between them. The CDR3 loop reads CASSPYRSYEQYF. In DNA, the CDR3 is TGTGCCAGCAGCCCCTATCGGTCCTACGAGCAGTACTTC. Based on the CDR3 plus reference TRBV7-8 and TRBJ2-7, the full variable domain is GAGVSQSPRYKVAKRGQDVALRCDPISGHVSLFWYQQALGQGPEFLTYFQNEAQLDKSGLPSDRFFAERPEGSVSTLKIQRTQQEDSAVYLCASSPYRSYEQYFGPGTRLTVT.

This clonotype occurred a few times. This chain connects TRBV20-1 to TRBJ2-6; D ambiguous. The ends were cut back, 3 bases at V and 0 bases at J, with 9 bases in the middle. CDR3 length equals 15 residues. Germline-derived CDR1 and CDR2 are DFQATT and SNEGSKA (reference sequence). CDR3 nucleotides: TGCAGTGCTAGGGCCGGCAACTCTGGGGCCAACGTCCTGACTTTC. This encodes CSARAGNSGANVLTF.

The rearrangement uses TRBV5-1 and TRBJ2-1, with a tentative D call TRBD2 (6 bases). Germline V lookup: CDR1 SGHRS, CDR2 YFSETQ. The V and J ends lost 4 bases and 10 bases respectively, with 15 bases between them. The CDR3 is 13 amino acids. CDR3 residues: CASSGGSNGEQFF. The CDR3 nucleotides are TGCGCCAGCAGCGGAGGGTCAAATGGCGAGCAGTTCTTC.

This chain links TRBV14 with TRBJ2-7; D ambiguous. The V and J ends lost 1 base and 6 bases respectively, with 10 bases between them. CDR1 and CDR2 from the germline V gene are SGHDN and FVKESK. The CDR3 extends over 13 amino acids. The chain's CDR3 is CASSQGQSSEQYF. For the CDR3, the DNA is TGTGCCAGCAGCCAAGGTCAATCGAGCGAGCAGTACTTC.

The CDR3 sequence: CASSTEGVWTEAFF. The CDR3 DNA reads TGCGCCAGCAGCACGGAAGGTGTTTGGACTGAAGCTTTCTTT. The chain combines TRBV5-1 with TRBJ1-1, with D unclear. Trimming cost V 4 bases and J 5 bases, with 15 bases left between them. This CDR3 has 14 residues. In germline, CDR1 is SGHRS, CDR2 YFSETQ. Full variable domain (rest looked up from reference TRBV5-1 and TRBJ1-1): KAGVTQTPRYLIKTRGQQVTLSCSPISGHRSVSWYQQTPGQGLQFLFEYFSETQRNKGNFPGRFSGRQFSNSRSEMNVSTLELGDSALYLCASSTEGVWTEAFFGQGTRLTVV.

The chain uses TRBV3-1 and TRBJ2-3; D gene ambiguous. CDR1 and CDR2 (germline): LGHDT, YNNKEL (reference sequence). The CDR3 is 16 residues long. V lost 2 bases and J lost 3, with 15 bases in between. CDR3 sequence (DNA): TGTGCCAGCAGCCAATTGCCCGGGTCTCCAACAGATACGCAGTATTTT. Encoded protein: CASSQLPGSPTDTQYF.